One sample yielded the 5 T cell receptor beta chains listed below, sequenced in a study. TCRdb ran MiXCR on the RT-PCR reads and lists one entry per CDR3 protein. Here the sample spans about 680,000 distinct CDR3 sequences, approximately 15% being singletons. Sequencing was done on a sample of memory CD4+ T cells from blood. These receptors originate from a female donor in good health, serving as a healthy control.

This clonotype has just a few counts. The gene calls are TRBV5-1 and TRBJ2-7; 8 bases map to TRBD2. Unmatched junction bases numbered 24, after V lost 0 bases and J lost 1 base. Germline V CDR1 and CDR2: SGHRS, YFSETQ. The CDR3 has 22 residues. The CDR3 DNA reads as TGCGCCAGCAGCTTGGAGGGGAGGGTTTGGAGTGGTAGCGGGACGAAATCCTACGAGCAGTACTTC. This gives the protein CASSLEGRVWSGSGTKSYEQYF.

This clonotype has more than one count but fewer than ten. The chain carries TRBV5-1 and TRBJ2-1; the D is unclear. This CDR3 comprises 14 residues. V was clipped by 2 bases and J by 5 bases, with 11 bases between them. CDR1 and CDR2 from the germline V gene are SGHRS and YFSETQ. The CDR3, as DNA: TGCGCCAGCAGCTTAGATGGGTCCGACAATGAGCAGTTCTTC. This translates into CASSLDGSDNEQFF.

The chain employs TRBV28 and TRBJ2-1; TRBD2 matches 7 bases. Unmatched junction bases numbered 5, after V lost 3 bases and J lost 6 bases. CDR3 length equals 14 residues. Germline V gene lookup returns CDR1 MDHEN and CDR2 SYDVKM. CDR3 nucleotide sequence: TGTGCCAGCAGTTTCCCACCTAGCGGCAATGAGCAGTTCTTC. Translation: CASSFPPSGNEQFF.

The genes are TRBV10-3 and TRBJ2-3; D perhaps matches TRBD1 (5 bases). The CDR3 is 15 amino acids. The V gene lost 9 bases and the J gene lost 3 bases, with 19 bases spanning the gap. In germline, CDR1 is ENHRY, CDR2 SYGVKD. CDR3 nucleotide sequence: TGTGCCATTCGGCCCAGGGCAGATATAACAGATACGCAGTATTTT. This encodes CAIRPRADITDTQYF.

This clonotype was detected ten times or more. The V call is TRBV29-1, the J call TRBJ2-5; 10 nucleotides line up with TRBD1. The CDR3 runs 13 residues. Germline V gene sequence: CDR1 SQVTM, CDR2 ANQGSEA. The V gene end was trimmed by 6 bases and the J gene end by 5 bases; junction bases not matched to a gene: 6. CDR3 DNA: TGCAGCGTCGGAGGGACAGGGGTCGAGACCCAGTACTTC. Translated, it gives CSVGGTGVETQYF.